The 32 T cell receptor beta chains reported below all come from one sample, sequenced in a study of blood T cell repertoires in COVID-19. Using immunoSEQ multiplex PCR, the repertoire was profiled, and TCRdb retains in-frame clones only, with some absent. The table has 90,000 to 120,000 clones, approximately 87% seen once. Sequenced material: peripheral blood. These TCRs come from a man aged 50-60 years with acute or convalescent COVID-19.

The rearrangement joins TRBV9 to TRBJ2-2; D perhaps matches TRBD2 (5 bases). Trimming stripped 0 bases from V and 5 bases from J, with 11 bases between. Germline CDR1 is SGDLS and CDR2 is YYNGEE. This CDR3 spans 15 amino acids. The CDR3 sequence is CASSVDPPGTGELFF. DNA of the CDR3: TGTGCCAGCAGCGTAGACCCCCCGGGGACCGGGGAGCTGTTTTTT.

This clone has more than one count but fewer than ten. The gene calls are TRBV5-1 and TRBJ1-4; D ambiguous. Trimming left V 0 bases short and J 0 bases short, with 6 bases between. The CDR3 loop spans 15 amino acids. Germline V CDR1 and CDR2: SGHRS, YFSETQ. CDR3 sequence reads: CASSLVGTTNEKLFF. The CDR3 DNA sequence: TGCGCCAGCAGCTTGGTGGGCACAACTAATGAAAAACTGTTTTTT.

The V and J genes are TRBV11-2 and TRBJ2-7, with D perhaps matching TRBD1 (6 bases). V dropped 5 bases and J dropped 2 bases, with 16 bases sitting between them. Germline V CDR1 and CDR2: SGHAT, FQNNGV. The CDR3 is 15 amino acids. For the CDR3, the DNA is TGTGCCAGCAGCCGCGAAAGGGACACGACCTACGAGCAGTACTTC. Protein sequence: CASSRERDTTYEQYF.

The chain recombines TRBV3-1 (or the pseudogene TRBV3-2) with TRBJ1-3; tentative D call: TRBD1 (5 bases). V was cut by 0 bases and J by 0 bases, with 12 bases left in between. The CDR3 runs to 17 residues. Germline loops: CDR1 LGHDT, CDR2 YNNKEL (reference sequence). CDR3 DNA: TGTGCCAGCAGCCAAGAAGCGGGGCCGAACTCTGGAAACACCATATATTTT. It codes for CASSQEAGPNSGNTIYF.

CDR3 protein: CASLRSFRGYTF. The CDR3 DNA reads as TGCGCCAGCCTGCGGTCCTTTCGGGGCTACACCTTC. The rearrangement links TRBV23-1 to TRBJ1-2; D unresolved. TRBV23-1 is labeled an ORF, and its function is uncertain. The CDR3 is 12 residues long. The ends were cut back, 8 bases at V and 8 bases at J, with 15 bases in the middle.

The V call is TRBV28, the J call TRBJ2-1; no clear D. Trimming removed 6 bases from V and 9 bases from J, with 9 bases in between. CDR3 length equals 11 residues. Germline-derived CDR1 and CDR2 are MDHEN and SYDVKM. CDR3 protein: CASSSTREQFF. The DNA for the CDR3 is TGTGCCAGCAGCTCGACTCGTGAGCAGTTCTTC.

J is TRBJ1-5 and V is TRBV7-8, with 11 bases identical to TRBD1. Losses at the gene ends were 1 base for V and 2 bases for J; bases not matched to a gene: 1. This CDR3 spans 16 amino acids. Germline CDR1 SGHVS, CDR2 FQNEAQ. CDR3 in DNA: TGTGCCAGCAGCTTAGGGGGACAGGGGGGCAATCAGCCCCAGCATTTT. Translated, it gives CASSLGGQGGNQPQHF.

The rearrangement joins TRBV20-1 to TRBJ1-1; maybe TRBD1 (5 bases). V lost 3 bases and J lost 3, with 14 bases in between. There are 14 residues in the CDR3. Looked up from germline, CDR1 is DFQATT and CDR2 is SNEGSKA (reference sequence). In nucleotides, the CDR3 is TGCAGTGCTAGTAAAACAGGTGTGGACACTGAAGCTTTCTTT. This translates into CSASKTGVDTEAFF.

This clone was observed a single time. The rearrangement uses TRBV5-1 and TRBJ2-5; 7 nucleotides agree with TRBD1. The germline V gene has CDR1 SGHRS and CDR2 YFSETQ. The CDR3 is made up of 14 amino acids. V dropped 0 bases and J dropped 4; count of bases not matched to a gene: 3. The CDR3 loop is CASSLEGGGETQYF. The CDR3 coding sequence is TGCGCCAGCAGCTTGGAAGGGGGCGGAGAGACCCAGTACTTC. The full variable domain, with the rest looked up from reference TRBV5-1 and TRBJ2-5, is KAGVTQTPRYLIKTRGQQVTLSCSPISGHRSVSWYQQTPGQGLQFLFEYFSETQRNKGNFPGRFSGRQFSNSRSEMNVSTLELGDSALYLCASSLEGGGETQYFGPGTRLLVL.

The genes are TRBV2 and TRBJ2-3, with D perhaps TRBD2 (5 bases). This CDR3 region has 13 residues. Deletions cut 7 bases from V and 2 bases from J, with 10 bases between. CDR1 is SNHLY, CDR2 FYNNEI, per germline. This chain's CDR3 is CASKRRHTDTQYF. Written as DNA, the CDR3 is TGTGCCAGCAAACGGAGGCACACAGATACGCAGTATTTT.

This clone was detected only once. The gene calls are TRBV9 and TRBJ2-3; tentative D call: TRBD1 (6 bases). This CDR3 has 16 amino acids. The V end was cut by 0 bases, the J end by 2 bases, with 13 bases between. Germline V CDR1 and CDR2: SGDLS, YYNGEE. The CDR3 nucleotides are TGTGCCAGCAGCGTAGTAGGGGGAGAGCTCACAGATACGCAGTATTTT. Protein product: CASSVVGGELTDTQYF. The full variable domain, with the rest looked up from reference TRBV9 and TRBJ2-3, is DSGVTQTPKHLITATGQRVTLRCSPRSGDLSVYWYQQSLDQGLQFLIQYYNGEERAKGNILERFSAQQFPDLHSELNLSSLELGDSALYFCASSVVGGELTDTQYFGPGTRLTVL.

In DNA form, the CDR3 reads TGTGCCAGCAGTTCGGACATGGTTACCGCTGAAGCTTTCTTT. Translation: CASSSDMVTAEAFF. The J gene is TRBJ1-1, the V gene TRBV5-6; a possible D gene is TRBD1 (5 bases). The V gene lost 5 bases and the J gene lost 6 bases, with 17 bases spanning the gap. This CDR3 is 14 amino acids long. CDR1 is SGHDT and CDR2 is YYEEEE in the germline V gene.

The chain couples TRBV5-1 to TRBJ2-1; 11 bases agree with TRBD1. Germline assignment: CDR1 SGHRS and CDR2 YFSETQ. J gave up 3 bases and V 3 bases, and 5 bases lay outside the gene matches. There are 16 residues in the CDR3. The CDR3 bases are TGCGCCAGCAGCTCCGGGACAGGGGGACTCTACAATGAGCAGTTCTTC. Translating it yields CASSSGTGGLYNEQFF.

V gene TRBV6-6 combines with J gene TRBJ2-2; weak D call: TRBD1 (6 bases). Looked up from germline, CDR1 is MNHNY and CDR2 is SVGAGI (reference sequence). Trimming pared 0 bases from V and 5 bases from J, leaving 13 bases between. CDR3 length: 16 amino acids. The CDR3 here is CASSYSKARGTGELFF. CDR3 in DNA: TGTGCCAGCAGTTACTCAAAGGCGAGGGGGACCGGGGAGCTGTTTTTT.

This clone showed up just a few times. V usage is TRBV15 and J usage is TRBJ1-4; TRBD1 might be the D (6 bases). Germline CDR1 and CDR2: LNHNV and YYDKDF (reference sequence). This CDR3 is 14 amino acids long. Trimming removed 1 base from V and 8 bases from J, with 11 bases in between. Here the CDR3 DNA reads TGTGCCACCAGCAGAGGGGGGCAGGCAGAAAAACTGTTTTTT. It encodes CATSRGGQAEKLFF. Filled out from reference TRBV15 and TRBJ1-4, the complete variable domain reads DAMVIQNPRYQVTQFGKPVTLSCSQTLNHNVMYWYQQKSSQAPKLLFHYYDKDFNNEADTPDNFQSRRPNTSFCFLDIRSPGLGDTAMYLCATSRGGQAEKLFFGSGTQLSVL.

The rearrangement links TRBV11-3 to TRBJ2-1, with 9 bases lining up with TRBD1. CDR1 is SGHNT and CDR2 is YENEEA in the germline V gene. The trim removed 5 bases at V and 1 base at J, leaving 9 bases unmatched. This CDR3 is 17 amino acids long. The CDR3 region has the DNA TGTGCCAGCAGCGCCGGGGACAGGGACCGATCCTACAATGAGCAGTTCTTC. Translation gives CASSAGDRDRSYNEQFF. Supplemented by reference TRBV11-3 and TRBJ2-1, the full variable domain reads EAGVVQSPRYKIIEKKQPVAFWCNPISGHNTLYWYLQNLGQGPELLIRYENEEAVDDSQLPKDRFSAERLKGVDSTLKIQPAELGDSAVYLCASSAGDRDRSYNEQFFGPGTRLTVL.

V and J are TRBV9 and TRBJ2-2; D remains ambiguous. Germline V lookup: CDR1 SGDLS, CDR2 YYNGEE. This CDR3 contains 13 residues. V lost 0 bases to trimming and J lost 5 bases, with 5 bases between them. DNA of the CDR3: TGTGCCAGCAGCGTAGTGAGTACCGGGGAGCTGTTTTTT. This encodes CASSVVSTGELFF.

This clone was observed a few times. V is TRBV19 and J is TRBJ2-7; 8 bases match TRBD1. The CDR3 is 14 residues long. J gave up 1 base and V 5 bases, and 4 bases lay outside the gene matches. Germline V gene sequence: CDR1 LNHDA, CDR2 SQIVND (reference sequence). The CDR3 loop reads CASSPGQVSYEQYF. The CDR3 DNA reads as TGTGCCAGTAGTCCGGGACAGGTATCCTACGAGCAGTACTTC.

This clone was seen a handful of times. The genes are TRBV11-3 and TRBJ2-3; tentative D call: TRBD1 (6 bases). Trimming took 10 bases from V and 0 from J, leaving 20 bases between them. Germline values: CDR1 SGHNT, CDR2 YENEEA. This CDR3 is built from 16 residues. The CDR3 DNA sequence: TGTGCCAACTGGGGGCAGGGCACATCTAGCACAGATACGCAGTATTTT. This encodes CANWGQGTSSTDTQYF.

The chain couples TRBV7-9 to TRBJ1-4; 9 bases match TRBD1. J was trimmed by 3 bases and V by 3 bases; bases with no gene match: 2. CDR1 and CDR2 (germline): SEHNR, FQNEAQ (reference sequence). The CDR3 is 15 residues long. The CDR3 region is CASSLGTGPNEKLFF. CDR3 DNA sequence: TGTGCCAGCAGCTTGGGGACAGGGCCTAATGAAAAACTGTTTTTT.

The chain uses TRBV30 and TRBJ2-7; D ambiguous. V lost 2 bases and J 3 bases, leaving 5 bases between the germline ends. Looked up from germline, CDR1 is GTSNPN and CDR2 is SVGIG (reference sequence). The CDR3 contains 11 residues. As DNA, the CDR3 is TGTGCCTGGAGTCACAGCTACGAGCAGTACTTC. This sequence encodes CAWSHSYEQYF.

The rearrangement links TRBV2 to TRBJ2-5, with 8 bases aligning to TRBD2. CDR3 length: 12 residues. Germline V gene sequence: CDR1 SNHLY, CDR2 FYNNEI. Germline trimming cut 5 bases from V and 4 bases from J; bases unmatched to any gene: 0. CDR3 loop: CASSLAGETQYF. CDR3 bases: TGTGCCAGCAGTCTAGCGGGAGAGACCCAGTACTTC. The whole variable domain, filled in from reference TRBV2 and TRBJ2-5, reads EPEVTQTPSHQVTQMGQEVILRCVPISNHLYFYWYRQILGQKVEFLVSFYNNEISEKSEIFDDQFSVERPDGSNFTLKIRSTKLEDSAMYFCASSLAGETQYFGPGTRLLVL.

The gene calls are TRBV24-1 and TRBJ2-1; 10 bases are shared with TRBD2. The CDR3 loop spans 23 amino acids. V was pared by 0 bases and J by 0 bases, with 19 bases of the junction left unmatched. CDR1 is KGHDR and CDR2 is SFDVKD in the germline V gene. CDR3 nucleotides: TGTGCCACCAGTGATTTGCTTTACCCAGGGTTCTGGCCTAGCGGGGGCTCCTACAATGAGCAGTTCTTC. This codes for CATSDLLYPGFWPSGGSYNEQFF.

J is TRBJ2-1 and V is TRBV7-6; no firm D call. Trimming stripped 1 base from V and 1 base from J, with 5 bases between. There are 14 residues in the CDR3. CDR1 and CDR2 (germline): SGHVS, FNYEAQ. Here the CDR3 DNA reads TGTGCCAGCAGCTTAGAGCCTTCCTACAATGAGCAGTTCTTC. This encodes CASSLEPSYNEQFF.

The rearrangement links TRBV4-1 to TRBJ2-4; possibly TRBD2 for D (5 bases). Germline V gene data show CDR1 as MGHRA and CDR2 as YSYEKL. V gave up 0 bases and J gave up 3 bases, with 12 bases separating them. This CDR3 region has 16 residues. CDR3 in DNA: TGCGCCAGCAGCCAAGATATACTGGGAGACAAAAACATTCAGTACTTC. It is translated as CASSQDILGDKNIQYF.

This chain uses TRBV5-1 with TRBJ2-3; 7 positions match TRBD1. Germline CDR1 reads SGHRS; CDR2 reads YFSETQ. The CDR3 totals 16 residues. V lost 3 bases, J lost 2 bases, and 9 bases stayed unmatched. As DNA, the CDR3 is TGCGCCAGCAGCTCCCAACAGGGGAGAAACACAGATACGCAGTATTTT. It specifies CASSSQQGRNTDTQYF.

This sequence joins TRBV2 and TRBJ2-1, with 8 bases that match TRBD2. J was trimmed by 10 bases and V by 4 bases; bases with no gene match: 6. The CDR3 totals 13 residues. The germline CDR1 and CDR2 sequences are SNHLY and FYNNEI. CDR3 sequence (DNA): TGTGCCAGCAGTGGAGGTAGCGGGGTAGAGCAGTTCTTC. Its protein is CASSGGSGVEQFF. The entire variable domain, with the rest obtained from reference TRBV2 and TRBJ2-1, is as follows: EPEVTQTPSHQVTQMGQEVILRCVPISNHLYFYWYRQILGQKVEFLVSFYNNEISEKSEIFDDQFSVERPDGSNFTLKIRSTKLEDSAMYFCASSGGSGVEQFFGPGTRLTVL.

The rearrangement uses TRBV3-1 (or the pseudogene TRBV3-2) and TRBJ2-1, with 12 bases aligning to TRBD2. The CDR3 is 15 amino acids. From germline, CDR1 is LGHDT and CDR2 YNNKEL (reference sequence). After removal of 2 bases from V and 10 bases from J, the junction contained 6 bases not matched to a gene. CDR3 protein: CASSQSPSGRAEQFF. The CDR3 bases are TGTGCCAGCAGCCAATCGCCTAGCGGGAGGGCCGAGCAGTTCTTC.

The chain carries TRBV30 and TRBJ1-5; TRBD1 agrees at 7 bases. This CDR3 has 16 residues. J gave up 7 bases and V 2 bases, and 14 bases lay outside the gene matches. Looked up from germline, CDR1 is GTSNPN and CDR2 is SVGIG (reference sequence). Here the CDR3 reads CAWSPRAGGVGQPQHF. Here the CDR3 DNA reads TGTGCCTGGAGTCCCCGGGCAGGGGGAGTAGGACAGCCCCAGCATTTT.

The chain joins TRBV30 to TRBJ2-5, with TRBD1 matching 7 bases. The CDR3 has 14 amino acids. Trimming removed 5 bases from V and 4 bases from J; junction bases left unmatched: 10. In germline, CDR1 is GTSNPN, CDR2 SVGIG (reference sequence). The CDR3 region is CAWAGAGDRETQYF. DNA of the CDR3: TGTGCCTGGGCTGGAGCCGGGGACAGAGAGACCCAGTACTTC.

The chain is built from TRBV7-9 and TRBJ2-7, with D perhaps TRBD1 (5 bases). The CDR3 is 16 residues long. Germline V gives CDR1 SEHNR, CDR2 FQNEAQ (reference sequence). Trimming took off 1 base at V and 2 bases at J, with 15 bases between the two ends. CDR3 sequence: CASSLGSDTYTYEQYF. For the CDR3, the DNA is TGTGCCAGCAGCTTAGGTTCGGACACCTATACCTACGAGCAGTACTTC.

The V and J genes are TRBV24-1 and TRBJ2-1, with unresolved D. CDR1 and CDR2 from the germline V gene are KGHDR and SFDVKD. The CDR3 sequence is 15 residues long. Trimming removed 5 bases at V and 0 bases at J, with 10 bases between. In DNA form, the CDR3 reads TGTGCCACCAGTGTATCAGCGCCCTCCTACAATGAGCAGTTCTTC. Protein: CATSVSAPSYNEQFF.